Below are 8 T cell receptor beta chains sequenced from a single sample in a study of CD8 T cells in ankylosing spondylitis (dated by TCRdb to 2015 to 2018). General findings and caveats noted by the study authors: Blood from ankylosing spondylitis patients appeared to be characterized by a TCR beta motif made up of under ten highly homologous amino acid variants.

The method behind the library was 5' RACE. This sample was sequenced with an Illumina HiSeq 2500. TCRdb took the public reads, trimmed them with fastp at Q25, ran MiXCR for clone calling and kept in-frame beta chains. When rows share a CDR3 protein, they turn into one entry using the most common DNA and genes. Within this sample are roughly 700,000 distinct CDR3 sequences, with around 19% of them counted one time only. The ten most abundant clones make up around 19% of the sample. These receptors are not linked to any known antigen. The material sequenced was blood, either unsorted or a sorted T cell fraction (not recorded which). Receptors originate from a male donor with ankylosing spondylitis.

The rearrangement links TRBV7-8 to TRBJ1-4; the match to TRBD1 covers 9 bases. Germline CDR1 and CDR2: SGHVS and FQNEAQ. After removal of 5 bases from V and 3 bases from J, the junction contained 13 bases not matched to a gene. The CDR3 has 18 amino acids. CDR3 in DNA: TGTGCCAGCAGCCCCCTTGGTGGACAGGGGCGATCTAATGAAAAACTGTTTTTT. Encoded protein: CASSPLGGQGRSNEKLFF.

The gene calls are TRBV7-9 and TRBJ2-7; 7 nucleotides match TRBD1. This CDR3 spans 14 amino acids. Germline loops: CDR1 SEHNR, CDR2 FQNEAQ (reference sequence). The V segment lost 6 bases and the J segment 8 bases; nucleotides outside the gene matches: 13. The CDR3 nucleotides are TGTGCCAGCAGTTACGCCGGGACAGAGGAGAAGCAGTACTTC. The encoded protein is CASSYAGTEEKQYF.

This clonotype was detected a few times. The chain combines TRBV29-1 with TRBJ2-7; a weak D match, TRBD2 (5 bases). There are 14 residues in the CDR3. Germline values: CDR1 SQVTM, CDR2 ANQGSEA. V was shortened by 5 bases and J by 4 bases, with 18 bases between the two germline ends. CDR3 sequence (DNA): TGCAGCGTTCCGAACCCGAGCGGACCTTACGAGCAGTACTTC. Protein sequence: CSVPNPSGPYEQYF.

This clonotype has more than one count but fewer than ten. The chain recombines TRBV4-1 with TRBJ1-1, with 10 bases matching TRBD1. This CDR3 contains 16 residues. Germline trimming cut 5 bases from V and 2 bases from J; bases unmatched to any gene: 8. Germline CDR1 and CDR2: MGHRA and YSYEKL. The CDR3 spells CASSWDRGSGNTEAFF. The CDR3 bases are TGCGCCAGCAGCTGGGACAGGGGAAGCGGAAACACTGAAGCTTTCTTT.

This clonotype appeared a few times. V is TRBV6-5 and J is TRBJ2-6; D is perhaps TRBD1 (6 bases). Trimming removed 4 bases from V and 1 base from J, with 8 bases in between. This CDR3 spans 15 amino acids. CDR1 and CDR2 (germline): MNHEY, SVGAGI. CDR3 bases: TGTGCCAGCAGTTGGCAGGGGTCTGGGGCCAACGTCCTGACTTTC. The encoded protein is CASSWQGSGANVLTF.

The DNA of the CDR3 is TGCGCCAGCAGTTCGGACGGAGCCGGCGAGCAGTACTTC. Its protein product is CASSSDGAGEQYF. The rearrangement uses TRBV5-1 and TRBJ2-7; D not certain. The CDR3 sequence is 13 residues long. Germline CDR1 SGHRS, CDR2 YFSETQ. The V end lost 5 bases, the J end lost 6 bases, and 15 bases lay between the germline ends.

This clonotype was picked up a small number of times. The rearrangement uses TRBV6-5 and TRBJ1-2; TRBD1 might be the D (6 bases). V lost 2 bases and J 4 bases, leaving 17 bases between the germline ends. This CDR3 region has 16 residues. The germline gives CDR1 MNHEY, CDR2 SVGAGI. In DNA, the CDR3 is TGTGCCAGCAGTTACGAACCCTCGCGGGGGGCCTATGGCTACACCTTC. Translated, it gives CASSYEPSRGAYGYTF.

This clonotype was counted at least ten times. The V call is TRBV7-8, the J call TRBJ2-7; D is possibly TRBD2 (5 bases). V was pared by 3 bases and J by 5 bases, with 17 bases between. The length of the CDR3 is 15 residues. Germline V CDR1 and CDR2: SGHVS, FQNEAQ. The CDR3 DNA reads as TGTGCCAGCAGCTTCCTACTCGGGGTAAGGGACGAGCAGTACTTC. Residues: CASSFLLGVRDEQYF.